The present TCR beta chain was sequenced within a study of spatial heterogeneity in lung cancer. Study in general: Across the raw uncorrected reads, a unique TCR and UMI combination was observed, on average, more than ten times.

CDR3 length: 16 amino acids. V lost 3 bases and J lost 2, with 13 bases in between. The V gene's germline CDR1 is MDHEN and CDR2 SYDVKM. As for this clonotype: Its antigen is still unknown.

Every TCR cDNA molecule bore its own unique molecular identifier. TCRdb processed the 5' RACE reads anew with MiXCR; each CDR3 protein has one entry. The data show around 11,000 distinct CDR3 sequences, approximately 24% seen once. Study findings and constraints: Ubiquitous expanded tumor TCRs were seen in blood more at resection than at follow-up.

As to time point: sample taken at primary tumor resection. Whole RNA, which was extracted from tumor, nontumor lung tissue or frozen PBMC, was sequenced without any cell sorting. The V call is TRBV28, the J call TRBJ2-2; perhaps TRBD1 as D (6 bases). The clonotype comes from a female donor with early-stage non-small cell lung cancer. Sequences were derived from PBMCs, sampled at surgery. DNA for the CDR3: TGTGCCAGCAGTTTTCTTGCAGGGGCTAACACCGGGGAGCTGTTTTTT. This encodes CASSFLAGANTGELFF.